This record looks at one TCR beta chain sequence and its context. Assay used: immunoSEQ multiplex PCR; TCRdb lists only in-frame clones, some missing. Here the sample spans fewer than 95,000 clones, about 89% being singletons. The source of the sample is a study of OX40 agonist ivuxolimab in advanced cancers. Here the sequenced sample was CD4+ or CD8+ T cells sorted from blood, taken in a trial of the OX40 agonist ivuxolimab. This clonotype originated in an adult with an advanced solid tumor such as melanoma, head and neck, liver or kidney cancer.

The CDR3 DNA follows: TGTGCCAGCAGCTTAGGTACCCACAACACAGATACGCAGTATTTT. Translating it yields CASSLGTHNTDTQYF. The chain joins TRBV7-9 to TRBJ2-3; D remains ambiguous. Per the germline V gene, CDR1 is SEHNR and CDR2 is FQNEAQ (reference sequence). Trimming left V 1 base short and J 2 bases short, with 10 bases between. The CDR3 is 15 amino acids.